A selection of T cell receptor beta chains follows, all from one sample in a study of siplizumab effects on memory and regulatory T cells. Method: immunoSEQ multiplex PCR; TCRdb's copy keeps in-frame clones and lacks some. The data show about 50,000 clones, roughly 93% seen once. The material sequenced was CD8+ T cells sorted from blood. Every receptor here comes from a human donor in good health. Both conserved end residues are part of each CDR3. The D gene is left open where the match is weak. Size tells how often a clone was seen (once, few, many) or the class of an expanded clone, and some rows leave it out.

v_call	d_call	clone_size	j_call	cdr3_nt	cdr3_aa
TRBV28	-	-	TRBJ2-3	TGTGCCAGCAGTTTTTCTGTGGGAGTGACAGATACGCAGTATTTT	CASSFSVGVTDTQYF
TRBV28	-	-	TRBJ2-7	TGTGCCAGCAGCCCCCAAGACTTAGGGGGGGCGTCCTACGAGCAGTACTTC	CASSPQDLGGASYEQYF
TRBV5-1	TRBD1	-	TRBJ1-2	TGCGCCAGCAGCTTGGACCCAGACAGGGTCACTGGCTACACCTTC	CASSLDPDRVTGYTF
TRBV2	-	-	TRBJ1-1	TGTGCCAGCAGAGACGACTGGAGAGGGACTGAAGCTTTCTTT	CASRDDWRGTEAFF
TRBV6-1	TRBD2	-	TRBJ2-1	TGTGCCAGCAGTGAACAGCCCTCAGCGGGAGTTAGCAATGAGCAGTTCTTC	CASSEQPSAGVSNEQFF
TRBV25-1	-	-	TRBJ2-1	TGTGCCAGCAGTGAAGCAAGACCAACAATCAATGAGCAGTTCTTC	CASSEARPTINEQFF
TRBV27	TRBD1	-	TRBJ2-7	TGTGCCAGCAGTTCCGACAGGGTCTCACCGAACGAGCAGTACTTC	CASSSDRVSPNEQYF
TRBV28	-	-	TRBJ2-1	TGTGCCAGCAGTTTTGTCCCGCCAAATGAGCAGCTCTTC	CASSFVPPNEQLF
TRBV7-9	TRBD1	-	TRBJ1-2	TGTGCCAGCAGCTACGGGACAGACTATGGCTACACCTTC	CASSYGTDYGYTF
TRBV27	TRBD1	-	TRBJ1-1	TGTGCCAGCAGTTTGAGGTTGGACAGGGACGCGAACACTGAAGCTTTCTTT	CASSLRLDRDANTEAFF
TRBV30	-	-	TRBJ2-1	TGTGCCTGGAGTTTGGGGGAAATCGGCAATGAGCAGTTCTTC	CAWSLGEIGNEQFF
TRBV5-1	TRBD1	-	TRBJ1-5	TGCGCCAGCAGCACCGGGACAGGGGACAATCAGCCCCAGCATTTT	CASSTGTGDNQPQHF
TRBV18	TRBD1	-	TRBJ2-5	TGTGCCAGCCCTTATGACAGGGAAGAGACCCAGTACTTC	CASPYDREETQYF
TRBV9	-	-	TRBJ1-1	TGTGCCAGCAGCGTAGATTGGTTTTCGAACACTGAAGCTTTCTTT	CASSVDWFSNTEAFF
TRBV13	-	-	TRBJ2-4	TGTGCCAGCAGCCCGGAGACAGGGAGGAACATTCAGTACTTC	CASSPETGRNIQYF
TRBV7-9	-	-	TRBJ2-7	TGTGCCAGCAGCTTATCCGCCGGACCCTACGAGCAGTACTTC	CASSLSAGPYEQYF
TRBV27	-	-	TRBJ2-2	TGTGCCAGCTCCAAAATAAGCGCGGGACGGGCGAACACCGGGGAGCTGTTTTTT	CASSKISAGRANTGELFF
TRBV6-1	-	-	TRBJ2-7	TGTGCCAGCAGTGGACATGCGGCCTACGAGCAGTACTTC	CASSGHAAYEQYF
TRBV28	-	-	TRBJ1-1	TGTGCCAGCAGTCGAGGCACTGAAGCTTTCTTT	CASSRGTEAFF
TRBV4-1	-	-	TRBJ2-7	TGCGCCAGCAGCCACAGGGGTGACTACGAGCAGTACTTC	CASSHRGDYEQYF
TRBV5-6	-	-	TRBJ1-2	TGTGCCAGCAGCTTGGACGGGGATACCGGCTACACCTTC	CASSLDGDTGYTF
TRBV28	-	-	TRBJ2-1	TGTGCCAGCAGTTTAACGGTGAGCTACAATGAGCAGTTCTTC	CASSLTVSYNEQFF
TRBV7-3	TRBD2	-	TRBJ2-3	TGTGCCAGCAGCTTAACAACTAGCGGGAGGCGCACAGATACGCAGTATTTT	CASSLTTSGRRTDTQYF
TRBV28	-	-	TRBJ2-1	TGTGCCAGCAGTTCCCCTATTATCCGACAGGAGAGCTCCTACAATGAGCAGTTCTTC	CASSSPIIRQESSYNEQFF
TRBV9	TRBD2	-	TRBJ2-3	TGTGCCAGCAGCCTGGGAGGACTAGCCCGAAGCACAGATACGCAGTATTTT	CASSLGGLARSTDTQYF
TRBV6-1	TRBD2	-	TRBJ2-1	TGTGCCAGCAGTGCTGGCCGACTAGCGGGGCTTTACAATGAGCAGTTCTTC	CASSAGRLAGLYNEQFF
TRBV27	-	-	TRBJ2-7	TGTGCCAGCAGTTCCACGGACAGTCCCTACGAGCAGTACTTC	CASSSTDSPYEQYF
TRBV27	-	-	TRBJ2-1	TGTGCCAGCAGTTTCACCCAACATGAGCAGTTCTTC	CASSFTQHEQFF
TRBV7-3	TRBD1	once	TRBJ2-1	TGTGCCAGCAGACACCAAACAGGGGATGAGCAGTTCTTC	CASRHQTGDEQFF
TRBV19	TRBD1	-	TRBJ2-7	TGTGCCAGTAGCTACTCCGGGACAGGGACCTACGAGCAGTACTTC	CASSYSGTGTYEQYF
TRBV7-7	-	once	TRBJ2-3	TGTGCCAGCAGCGAAAATGGACTTAGCATAGATACGCAGTATTTT	CASSENGLSIDTQYF